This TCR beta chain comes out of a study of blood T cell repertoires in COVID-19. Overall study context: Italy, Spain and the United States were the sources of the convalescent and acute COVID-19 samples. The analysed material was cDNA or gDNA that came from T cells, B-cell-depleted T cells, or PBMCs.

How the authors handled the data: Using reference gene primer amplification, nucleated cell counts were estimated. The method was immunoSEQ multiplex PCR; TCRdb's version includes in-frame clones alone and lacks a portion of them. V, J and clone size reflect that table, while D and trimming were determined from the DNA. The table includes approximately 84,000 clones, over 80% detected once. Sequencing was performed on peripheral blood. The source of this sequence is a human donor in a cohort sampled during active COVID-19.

CDR3 bases: TGCGCCAGCAGCCTCGAACCGGGACAGTCCTACGAGCAGTACTTC. It yields the protein CASSLEPGQSYEQYF. This chain connects TRBV5-1 to TRBJ2-7; 7 bases fit TRBD1. V lost 4 bases and J lost 1; bases outside the gene matches: 8. The CDR3 has 15 residues. Germline V gives CDR1 SGHRS, CDR2 YFSETQ. Filled out from reference TRBV5-1 and TRBJ2-7, the complete variable domain reads KAGVTQTPRYLIKTRGQQVTLSCSPISGHRSVSWYQQTPGQGLQFLFEYFSETQRNKGNFPGRFSGRQFSNSRSEMNVSTLELGDSALYLCASSLEPGQSYEQYFGPGTRLTVT.